This record looks at one T cell receptor (beta chain) sequence and its context. Its antigen is not identified. Germline V gene lookup returns CDR1 SGHTA and CDR2 FQGNSA. J lost 7 bases, V lost 5 bases, and 17 bases had no gene match. There are 17 residues in the CDR3. This sample is drawn from a study of CD8 T cells in ankylosing spondylitis. Study results and limitations: Characteristic, it appeared, of ankylosing spondylitis blood was a TCR beta motif of roughly eight highly homologous variants. Disease-linked clones were reportedly significantly enriched in matched ankylosing spondylitis synovial fluid. Disease-linked clones were found to be CD8+ and relatively rare in peripheral blood.

Generation of TCR beta libraries employed quantitative 5'-RACE incorporating molecular barcodes. Using its own MiXCR run on the 5' RACE reads, TCRdb lists one record per CDR3 protein. Of 200,000 to 300,000 distinct CDR3 sequences detected, about 10% appear once; the ten largest clones hold under 8%. This chain connects TRBV7-2 to TRBJ2-1, with TRBD1 matching 7 bases. This clonotype was obtained from a male donor with ankylosing spondylitis or in good health (not recorded which). The sample was blood, either unsorted or a sorted T cell fraction (not recorded which). In DNA form, the CDR3 reads TGTGCCAGCAGCCTAAGGTATCCGCGACAGGGCCGAAATGAGCAGTTCTTC. This sequence encodes CASSLRYPRQGRNEQFF.